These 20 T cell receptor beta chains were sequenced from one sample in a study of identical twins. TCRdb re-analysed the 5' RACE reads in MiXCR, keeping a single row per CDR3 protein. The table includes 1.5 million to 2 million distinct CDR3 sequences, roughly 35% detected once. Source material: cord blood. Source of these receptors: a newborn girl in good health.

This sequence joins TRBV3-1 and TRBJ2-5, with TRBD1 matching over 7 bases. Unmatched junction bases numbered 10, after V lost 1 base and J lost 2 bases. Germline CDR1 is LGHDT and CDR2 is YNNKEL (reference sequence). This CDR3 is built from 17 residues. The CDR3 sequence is CASSQGPTGYPQETQYF. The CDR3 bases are TGTGCCAGCAGCCAAGGCCCGACAGGGTATCCACAAGAGACCCAGTACTTC.

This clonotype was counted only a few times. Written as DNA, the CDR3 is TGTGCCAGCAGCTTAAGAAGGACGGGCGAGCAGTACTTC. Its translation: CASSLRRTGEQYF. This chain uses TRBV11-2 with TRBJ2-7; D not certain. The CDR3 runs 13 residues. CDR1 is SGHAT and CDR2 is FQNNGV in the germline V gene. Trimming took off 2 bases at V and 6 bases at J, with 11 bases between the two ends.

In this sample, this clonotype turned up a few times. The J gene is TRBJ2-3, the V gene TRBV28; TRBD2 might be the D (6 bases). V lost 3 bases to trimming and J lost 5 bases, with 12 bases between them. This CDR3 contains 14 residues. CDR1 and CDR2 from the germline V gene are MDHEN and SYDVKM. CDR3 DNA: TGTGCCAGCAGTTTTGGCGGGACCAGAGATACGCAGTATTTT. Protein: CASSFGGTRDTQYF.

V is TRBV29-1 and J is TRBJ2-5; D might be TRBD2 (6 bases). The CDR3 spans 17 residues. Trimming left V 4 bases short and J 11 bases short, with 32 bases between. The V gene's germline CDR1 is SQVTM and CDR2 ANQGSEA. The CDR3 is CSVGRALTGAPLFGQYF. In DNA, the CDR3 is TGCAGCGTTGGCAGGGCCCTCACGGGAGCCCCACTTTTCGGGCAGTACTTC.

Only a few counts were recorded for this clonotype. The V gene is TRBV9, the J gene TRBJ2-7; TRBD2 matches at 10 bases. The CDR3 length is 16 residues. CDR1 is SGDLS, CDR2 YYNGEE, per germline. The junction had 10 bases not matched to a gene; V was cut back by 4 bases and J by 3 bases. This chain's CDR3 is CASSPSTGTSVYEQYF. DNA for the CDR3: TGTGCCAGCAGCCCCAGTACCGGGACTAGCGTCTACGAGCAGTACTTC. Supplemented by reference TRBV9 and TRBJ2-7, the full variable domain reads DSGVTQTPKHLITATGQRVTLRCSPRSGDLSVYWYQQSLDQGLQFLIQYYNGEERAKGNILERFSAQQFPDLHSELNLSSLELGDSALYFCASSPSTGTSVYEQYFGPGTRLTVT.

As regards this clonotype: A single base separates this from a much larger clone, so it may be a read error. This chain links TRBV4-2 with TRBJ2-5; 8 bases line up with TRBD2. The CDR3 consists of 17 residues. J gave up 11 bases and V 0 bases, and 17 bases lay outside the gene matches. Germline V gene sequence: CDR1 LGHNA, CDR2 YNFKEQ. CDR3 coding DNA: TGTGCCAGCAGCCAAGAGGAACGGGGGGGACTTTATGGTGAGCAGTACTTC. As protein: CASSQEERGGLYGEQYF.

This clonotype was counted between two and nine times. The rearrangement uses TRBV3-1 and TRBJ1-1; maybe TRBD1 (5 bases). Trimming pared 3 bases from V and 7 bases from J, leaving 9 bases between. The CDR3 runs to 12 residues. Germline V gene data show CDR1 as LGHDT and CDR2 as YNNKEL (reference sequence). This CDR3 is CASSQGQLEAFF. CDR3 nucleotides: TGTGCCAGCAGCCAGGGGCAACTTGAAGCTTTCTTT.

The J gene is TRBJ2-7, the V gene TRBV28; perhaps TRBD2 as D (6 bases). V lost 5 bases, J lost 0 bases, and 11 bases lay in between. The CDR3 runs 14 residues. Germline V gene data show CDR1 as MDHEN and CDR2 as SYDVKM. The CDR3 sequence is CASSTTSPSYEQYF. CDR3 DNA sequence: TGTGCCAGCAGTACTACTAGCCCCTCCTACGAGCAGTACTTC.

The CDR3 protein is CASSPPGTGGEKLFF. CDR3 coding DNA: TGTGCCAGCAGCCCTCCCGGGACAGGGGGTGAAAAACTGTTTTTT. V gene TRBV9 combines with J gene TRBJ1-4; 11 nucleotides line up with TRBD1. This CDR3 spans 15 amino acids. Unmatched junction bases numbered 6, after V lost 4 bases and J lost 7 bases. In germline, CDR1 is SGDLS, CDR2 YYNGEE.

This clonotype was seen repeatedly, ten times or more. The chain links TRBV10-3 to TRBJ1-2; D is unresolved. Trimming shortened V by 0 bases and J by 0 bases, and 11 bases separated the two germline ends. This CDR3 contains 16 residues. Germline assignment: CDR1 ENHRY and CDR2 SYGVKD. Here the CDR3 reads CAISESNGSPNYGYTF. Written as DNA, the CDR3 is TGTGCCATCAGTGAGTCGAACGGGAGCCCTAACTATGGCTACACCTTC.

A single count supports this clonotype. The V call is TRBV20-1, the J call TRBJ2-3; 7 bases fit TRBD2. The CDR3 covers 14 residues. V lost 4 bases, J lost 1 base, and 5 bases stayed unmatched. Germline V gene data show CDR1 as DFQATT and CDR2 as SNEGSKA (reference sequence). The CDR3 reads CSAKLGGGTDTQYF. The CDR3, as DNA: TGCAGTGCTAAGTTGGGAGGGGGCACAGATACGCAGTATTTT.

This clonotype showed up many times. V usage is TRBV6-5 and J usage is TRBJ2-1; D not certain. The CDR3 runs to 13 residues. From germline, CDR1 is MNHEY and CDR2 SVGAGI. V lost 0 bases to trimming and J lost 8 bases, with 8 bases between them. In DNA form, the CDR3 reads TGTGCCAGCAGTTACTCGAGATCTCATGAGCAGTTCTTC. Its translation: CASSYSRSHEQFF.

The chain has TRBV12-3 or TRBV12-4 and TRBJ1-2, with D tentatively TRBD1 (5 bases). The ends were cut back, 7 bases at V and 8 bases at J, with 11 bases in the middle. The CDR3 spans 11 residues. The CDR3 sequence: CASTSWGGYTF. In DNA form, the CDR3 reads TGTGCCAGCACCTCTTGGGGGGGCTACACCTTC.

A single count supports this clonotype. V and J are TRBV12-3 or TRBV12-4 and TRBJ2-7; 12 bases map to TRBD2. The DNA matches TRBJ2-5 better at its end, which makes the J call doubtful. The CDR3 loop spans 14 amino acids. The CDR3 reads CASSLAGGRKTQYF. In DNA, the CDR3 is TGTGCCAGCAGCCTAGCGGGGGGGCGGAAGACCCAGTACTTC.

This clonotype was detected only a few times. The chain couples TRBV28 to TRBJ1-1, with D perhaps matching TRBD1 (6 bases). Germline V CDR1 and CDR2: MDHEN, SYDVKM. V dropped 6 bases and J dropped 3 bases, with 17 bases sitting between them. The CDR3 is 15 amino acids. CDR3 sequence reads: CASRETGYGDTEAFF. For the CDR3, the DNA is TGTGCCAGCAGAGAGACAGGTTATGGGGACACTGAAGCTTTCTTT.

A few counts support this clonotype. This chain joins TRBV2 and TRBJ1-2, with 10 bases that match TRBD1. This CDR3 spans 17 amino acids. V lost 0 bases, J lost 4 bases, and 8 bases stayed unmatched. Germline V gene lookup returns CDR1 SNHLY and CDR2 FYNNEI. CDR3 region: CASSEATGQGTLYGYTF. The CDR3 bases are TGTGCCAGCAGTGAAGCTACGGGACAGGGGACCCTCTATGGCTACACCTTC.

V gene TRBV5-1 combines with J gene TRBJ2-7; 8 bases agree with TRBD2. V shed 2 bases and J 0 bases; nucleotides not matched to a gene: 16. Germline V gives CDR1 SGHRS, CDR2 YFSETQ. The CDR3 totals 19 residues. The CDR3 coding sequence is TGCGCCAGCAGCTTATCCATCCTGGGGCTAGCGGGTTTCTCCTACGAGCAGTACTTC. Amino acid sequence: CASSLSILGLAGFSYEQYF.

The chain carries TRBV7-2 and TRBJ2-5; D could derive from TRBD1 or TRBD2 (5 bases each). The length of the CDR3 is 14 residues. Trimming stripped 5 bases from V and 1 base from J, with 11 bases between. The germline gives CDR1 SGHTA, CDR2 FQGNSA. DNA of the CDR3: TGTGCCAGCAGCCGAGGGGCGAGCCAAGAGACCCAGTACTTC. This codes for CASSRGASQETQYF.

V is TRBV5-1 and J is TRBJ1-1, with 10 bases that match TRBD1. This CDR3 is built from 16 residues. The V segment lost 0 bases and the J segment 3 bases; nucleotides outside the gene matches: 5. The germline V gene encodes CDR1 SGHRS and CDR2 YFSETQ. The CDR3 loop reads CASSLGQGAWYTEAFF. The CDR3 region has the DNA TGCGCCAGCAGCTTGGGACAGGGGGCTTGGTACACTGAAGCTTTCTTT. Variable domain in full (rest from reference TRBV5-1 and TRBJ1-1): KAGVTQTPRYLIKTRGQQVTLSCSPISGHRSVSWYQQTPGQGLQFLFEYFSETQRNKGNFPGRFSGRQFSNSRSEMNVSTLELGDSALYLCASSLGQGAWYTEAFFGQGTRLTVV.

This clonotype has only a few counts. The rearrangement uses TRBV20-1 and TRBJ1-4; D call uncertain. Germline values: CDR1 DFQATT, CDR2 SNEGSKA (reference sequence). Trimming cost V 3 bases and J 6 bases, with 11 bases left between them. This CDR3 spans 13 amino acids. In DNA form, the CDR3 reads TGCAGTGCTAGTCCGGCGCATGATGAAAAACTGTTTTTT. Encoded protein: CSASPAHDEKLFF.